A selection of T cell receptor beta chains follows, all from one sample in a study of blood T cell repertoires in COVID-19. The data were produced by immunoSEQ multiplex PCR, yet TCRdb's version contains in-frame clones alone and is incomplete. The sample consists of more than 85,000 clones, around 86% of them appearing once. Input material: peripheral blood. The origin of the receptors is a man aged 45-65 years with active or convalescent COVID-19. Both conserved end residues are part of each CDR3. D genes are given only for firm matches. Some rows have no size entry. The others give once, few or many, or a class for an expanded clone.

abundance	d_gene	j_gene	v_gene	CDR3nt	CDR3aa
.	TRBD2	TRBJ2-3	TRBV5-4	TGTGCCAGCAGCTTGCAGCGGGGGTGGGATACGCAGTATTTT	CASSLQRGWDTQYF
.	TRBD2	TRBJ2-5	TRBV9	TGTGCCAGCAGCCTAAGCGCTCTAACCGGGACTAGTAAGGAGACCCAGTACTTC	CASSLSALTGTSKETQYF
.	.	TRBJ2-3	TRBV2	TGTGCCAGCAGTGTCCGGGAAGGGACAGATACGCAGTATTTT	CASSVREGTDTQYF
.	TRBD2	TRBJ2-7	TRBV6-2/TRBV6-3	TGTGCCAGCAGTTGGGACGGCGGGGGCTACGAGCAGTACTTC	CASSWDGGGYEQYF
.	TRBD2	TRBJ2-3	TRBV4-2	TGTGCCAGCAGCCAAGATCCGACTAGCGGTGTTGATACGCAGTATTTT	CASSQDPTSGVDTQYF
once	TRBD1	TRBJ1-5	TRBV2	TGTGCCAGCAGTACCAAGACAGGGGGATTAAGCAATCAGCCCCAGCATTTT	CASSTKTGGLSNQPQHF
once	TRBD1	TRBJ2-1	TRBV20-1	TGCAGTGCTAGAACAGGGGGTGAGCAGTTCTTC	CSARTGGEQFF
.	TRBD2	TRBJ2-2	TRBV11-3	TGTGCCAGCAGCCTGGGGGGGAGAGATATCACCGGGGAGCTGTTTTTT	CASSLGGRDITGELFF
.	.	TRBJ1-2	TRBV5-6	TGTGCCAGCAGCTCGACACCTAACTATGGCTACACCTTC	CASSSTPNYGYTF
.	TRBD1	TRBJ2-3	TRBV5-1	TGCGCCAGCAGCGTAAGCCTCTCAGGGGGCGGCACAGATACGCAGTATTTT	CASSVSLSGGGTDTQYF
.	TRBD1	TRBJ1-1	TRBV28	TGTGCCAGCAGTCTTCCGACAGGGCAGGCCACTGAAGCTTTCTTT	CASSLPTGQATEAFF
once	TRBD1	TRBJ1-3	TRBV10-1	TGCGCCAGCAGTGACCCGGGACAGGAACCTTCTGGAAACACCATATATTTT	CASSDPGQEPSGNTIYF
.	.	TRBJ1-3	TRBV5-6	TGTGCCAGCAGCCGGGAAGGTTCTGGAAACACCATATATTTT	CASSREGSGNTIYF
.	.	TRBJ2-7	TRBV19	TGTGCCAGTAGTATAGGAGGGTCCTACGAGCAGTACTTC	CASSIGGSYEQYF
.	.	TRBJ1-5	TRBV30	TGTGCCTGGAGTGTACCAGGGATGAACAATCAGCCCCAGCATTTT	CAWSVPGMNNQPQHF